This record covers a single T cell receptor (beta chain). These data originate in a study of technical replicates of blood from four donors. This CDR3 spans 16 amino acids. V shed 0 bases, J shed 4 bases, and the junction held 8 bases outside the gene matches. From germline, CDR1 is SGHDT and CDR2 YYEEEE. The table came from immunoSEQ multiplex PCR; TCRdb's copy has only in-frame clones and leaves some out. The sample consists of roughly 80,000 clones, nearly 96% of them appearing once. The source is a human donor in good health. Sequencing used T cells isolated from PBMCs. The chain combines TRBV5-6 with TRBJ2-5; TRBD2 aligns across 8 bases. The chain's CDR3 is CASSLGRGSGIETQYF. CDR3 DNA sequence: TGTGCCAGCAGCTTGGGGCGGGGTAGCGGGATAGAGACCCAGTACTTC.